The source of this T cell receptor beta chain is a study of T cells in Graves' hyperthyroidism and ophthalmopathy. At the level of the study: Pretreatment peripheral blood was obtained at initial diagnosis.

Uncontrolled infection, other autoimmune disease, pregnancy or lactation led to exclusion. Fresh peripheral blood, less than 11 ml of it, supplied the PBMCs. Comment on this clonotype: A much more abundant neighbour one base away suggests this may be a read error.

TCR beta CDR3 region amplification was performed from RNA transcripts. An initial round of RT-PCR targeting the TCR CDR3 relied on the HTBI primer set. Each CDR3 protein gets one entry after TCRdb re-called the multiplex PCR reads with MiXCR. This table holds 500,000 to 600,000 distinct CDR3 sequences, over 15% found once. Looked up from germline, CDR1 is MDHEN and CDR2 is SYDVKM. Trimming cost V 8 bases and J 10 bases, with 18 bases left between them. The CDR3 runs 14 residues. Source material: blood. The chain employs TRBV28 and TRBJ1-6; the D is unclear. The sequence derives from a woman aged 18 to 35 with Graves' hyperthyroidism. CDR3 sequence (DNA): TGTGCCAGCCGTCGGCGGACCGGCTTGTCACCCCTCCACTTT. Amino acids: CASRRRTGLSPLHF.